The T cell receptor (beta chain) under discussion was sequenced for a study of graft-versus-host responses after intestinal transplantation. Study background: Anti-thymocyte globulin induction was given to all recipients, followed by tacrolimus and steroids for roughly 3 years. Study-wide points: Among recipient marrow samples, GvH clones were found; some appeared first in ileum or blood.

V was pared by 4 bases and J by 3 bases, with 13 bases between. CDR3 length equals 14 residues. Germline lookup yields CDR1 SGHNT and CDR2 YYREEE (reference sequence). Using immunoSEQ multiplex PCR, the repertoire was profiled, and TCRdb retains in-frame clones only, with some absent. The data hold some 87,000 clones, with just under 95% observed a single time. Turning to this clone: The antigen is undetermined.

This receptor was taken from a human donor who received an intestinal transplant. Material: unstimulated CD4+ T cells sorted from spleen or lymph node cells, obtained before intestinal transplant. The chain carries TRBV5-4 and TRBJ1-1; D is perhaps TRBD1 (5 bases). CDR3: CASSPLDSDTEAFF. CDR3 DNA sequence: TGTGCCAGCAGCCCCCTCGACAGTGACACTGAAGCTTTCTTT.